This T cell receptor beta chain was found in a study of blood T cell repertoires in COVID-19. Overall study context: Italy, Spain and the United States were the sources of the convalescent and acute COVID-19 samples. PBMCs, B-cell-depleted T cells, or T cells were the source of the cDNA or gDNA that made up the material.

Trimming took 0 bases from V and 1 from J; bases not matched to a gene: 8. The CDR3 totals 17 residues. The germline V gene encodes CDR1 SGHRS and CDR2 YFSETQ. Under the authors' procedure: Reference gene primer amplification yielded estimated nucleated cell counts. Method: immunoSEQ multiplex PCR; TCRdb's copy keeps in-frame clones and lacks some. The V and J calls and clone size come from that table; D and trimming were worked out from the DNA. The profile shows about 310,000 clones, roughly 89% of them singletons. Seattle participants joined during active infection and were tracked over time. The rearrangement links TRBV5-1 to TRBJ1-2; 8 nucleotides align to TRBD1. This TCR was recovered from a woman in her thirties or forties with COVID-19, enrolled during active disease. The sample consisted of peripheral blood. The CDR3 reads CASSLAGQGANNYGYTF. The CDR3 nucleotides read TGCGCCAGCAGCTTGGCAGGACAGGGAGCGAATAACTATGGCTACACCTTC.